This T cell receptor beta chain is from a study of blood T cells in healthy people across ages. Findings of the study overall: Because donor CMV status was unknown, expanded clonotype changes were possibly confounded.

For the second PCR, which ran for about 7 to 11 cycles, a sample-barcoded 5' primer and a J-beta primer mix were used. A single record per CDR3 protein comes from TCRdb applying MiXCR to the 5' RACE reads. The data show fewer than 1,000,000 distinct CDR3 sequences, under 45% seen once. The CDR3 length is 13 residues. V lost 5 bases to trimming and J lost 7 bases, with 9 bases between them. Germline V gene lookup returns CDR1 MNHEY and CDR2 SVGAGI. With respect to this clonotype: What it recognizes is unknown.

The sequenced sample consisted of blood. This sequence joins TRBV6-5 and TRBJ1-6; D is undetermined. This receptor was obtained from a man in his 60s in good health. In nucleotides, the CDR3 is TGTGCCAGCAGTATGGACCGAAATTCACCCCTCCACTTT. This gives the protein CASSMDRNSPLHF.